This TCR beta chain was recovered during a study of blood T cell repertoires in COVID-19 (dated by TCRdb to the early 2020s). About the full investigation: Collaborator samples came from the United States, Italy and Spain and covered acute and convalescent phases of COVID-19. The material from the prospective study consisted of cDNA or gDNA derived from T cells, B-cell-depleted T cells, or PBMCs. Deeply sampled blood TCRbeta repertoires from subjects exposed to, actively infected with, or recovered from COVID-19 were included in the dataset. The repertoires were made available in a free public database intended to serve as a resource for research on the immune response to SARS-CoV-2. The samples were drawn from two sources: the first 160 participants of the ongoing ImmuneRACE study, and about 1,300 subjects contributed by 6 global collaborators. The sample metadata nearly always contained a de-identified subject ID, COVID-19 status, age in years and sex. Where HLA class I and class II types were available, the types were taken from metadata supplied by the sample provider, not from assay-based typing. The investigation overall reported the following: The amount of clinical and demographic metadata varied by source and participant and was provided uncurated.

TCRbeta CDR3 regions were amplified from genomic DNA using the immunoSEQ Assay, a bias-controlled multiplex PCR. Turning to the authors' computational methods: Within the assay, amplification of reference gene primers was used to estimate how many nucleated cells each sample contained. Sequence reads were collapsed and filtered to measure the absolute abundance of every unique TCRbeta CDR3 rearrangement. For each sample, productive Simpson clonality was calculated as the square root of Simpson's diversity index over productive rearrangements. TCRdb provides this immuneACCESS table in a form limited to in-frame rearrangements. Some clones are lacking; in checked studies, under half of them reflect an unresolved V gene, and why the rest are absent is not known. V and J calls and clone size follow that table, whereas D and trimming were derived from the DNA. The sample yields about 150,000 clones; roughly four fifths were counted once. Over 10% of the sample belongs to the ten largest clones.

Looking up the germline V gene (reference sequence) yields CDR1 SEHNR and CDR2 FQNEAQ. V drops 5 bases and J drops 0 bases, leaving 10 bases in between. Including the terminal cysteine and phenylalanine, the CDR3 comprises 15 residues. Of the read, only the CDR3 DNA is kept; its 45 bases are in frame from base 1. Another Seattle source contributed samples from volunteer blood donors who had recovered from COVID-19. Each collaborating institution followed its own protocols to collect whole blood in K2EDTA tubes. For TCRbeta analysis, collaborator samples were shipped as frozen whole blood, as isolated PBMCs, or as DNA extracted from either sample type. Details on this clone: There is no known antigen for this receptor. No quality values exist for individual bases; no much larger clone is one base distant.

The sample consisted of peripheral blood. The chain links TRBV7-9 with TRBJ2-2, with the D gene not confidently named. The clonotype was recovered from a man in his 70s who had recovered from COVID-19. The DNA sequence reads TGTGCCAGCAGCCTGGCCAGCGCGAACACCGGGGAGCTGTTTTTT. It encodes CASSLASANTGELFF.